Below, 30 T cell receptor beta chains from the same sample are listed, as sequenced in a study of blood T cell repertoires in COVID-19. TCRdb keeps only in-frame clones here, not all; method: immunoSEQ multiplex PCR. This sample yields about 400,000 clones, of which around 90% are seen a single time; 0.95% to 1.5% belongs to the top ten. Sequenced: peripheral blood. These receptors were obtained from a man aged 40-49 years with acute or convalescent COVID-19.

This sequence joins TRBV7-8 and TRBJ2-5; D gene unclear. Between the trimmed V and J ends, which lost 5 bases and 0 bases, there was a span of 10 bases. The CDR3 has 14 amino acids. The germline gives CDR1 SGHVS, CDR2 FQNEAQ. In DNA, the CDR3 is TGTGCCAGCAGCCCCCAGACATACCAAGAGACCCAGTACTTC. This sequence encodes CASSPQTYQETQYF.

CDR3 protein: CASSQISGGFTGELFF. The CDR3 nucleotides are TGTGCCAGCAGCCAAATAAGCGGGGGGTTCACCGGGGAGCTGTTTTTT. The rearrangement uses TRBV3-1 (or the pseudogene TRBV3-2) and TRBJ2-2; the match to TRBD2 covers 9 bases. The CDR3 runs to 16 residues. CDR1 is LGHDT and CDR2 is YNNKEL in the germline V gene (reference sequence). J gave up 4 bases and V 2 bases, and 5 bases lay outside the gene matches.

The chain employs TRBV2 and TRBJ2-3; D might be TRBD1 (5 bases). Trimming took 2 bases from V and 6 from J, leaving 9 bases between them. The germline CDR1 and CDR2 sequences are SNHLY and FYNNEI. CDR3 length equals 13 residues. The CDR3 protein is CASSEWGRDTQYF. CDR3 nucleotides: TGTGCCAGCAGTGAATGGGGCAGGGATACGCAGTATTTT.

The rearrangement links TRBV5-1 to TRBJ2-2, with D possibly matching TRBD1 (6 bases). Germline loops: CDR1 SGHRS, CDR2 YFSETQ. V was cut by 4 bases and J by 4 bases, with 14 bases left in between. The CDR3 extends over 15 amino acids. The CDR3 nucleotides are TGCGCCAGCAGCCAGTCCGGACAGAGCACCGGGGAGCTGTTTTTT. Its protein product is CASSQSGQSTGELFF.

The chain combines TRBV28 with TRBJ1-3; D may be TRBD1 (6 bases). CDR1 MDHEN and CDR2 SYDVKM come from the germline V gene. This CDR3 is built from 14 residues. Trimming removed 2 bases from V and 4 bases from J, with 9 bases in between. The DNA of the CDR3 is TGTGCCAGCAGTTTAACGGGGGGCGGAAACACCATATATTTT. This gives the protein CASSLTGGGNTIYF.

By share, this clone counts as medium-sized (0.01 to 0.1%). The rearrangement links TRBV5-6 to TRBJ1-1; the match to TRBD1 covers 7 bases. V lost 3 bases, J lost 7 bases, and 3 bases stayed unmatched. The CDR3 runs to 12 residues. Per the germline V gene, CDR1 is SGHDT and CDR2 is YYEEEE. CDR3 region: CASSWDSNEAFF. The DNA for the CDR3 is TGTGCCAGCAGCTGGGACAGCAATGAAGCTTTCTTT.

J is TRBJ2-5 and V is TRBV4-1, with 9 positions matching TRBD1. CDR1 and CDR2 (germline): MGHRA, YSYEKL. This CDR3 has 15 residues. V lost 1 base, J lost 5 bases, and 5 bases stayed unmatched. CDR3 loop: CASSQVTGGRETQYF. For the CDR3, the DNA is TGCGCCAGCAGCCAAGTCACAGGGGGCCGGGAGACCCAGTACTTC.

The V and J genes are TRBV27 and TRBJ2-1; a weak D match, TRBD1 (7 bases). Germline loops: CDR1 MNHEY, CDR2 SMNVEV (reference sequence). The CDR3 has 14 amino acids. Trimming pared 4 bases from V and 7 bases from J, leaving 14 bases between. In DNA form, the CDR3 reads TGTGCCAGCAGTTCAGGACAGGCGGGGAATGAGCAGTTCTTC. Translated: CASSSGQAGNEQFF.

This chain links TRBV6-5 with TRBJ2-1; D is perhaps TRBD1 (7 bases). Germline assignment: CDR1 MNHEY and CDR2 SVGAGI. V dropped 2 bases and J dropped 9 bases, with 17 bases sitting between them. This CDR3 is 15 amino acids long. CDR3 nucleotide sequence: TGTGCCAGCAGTTACGACAGGGAGGTTGGAGCTGAGCAGTTCTTC. This sequence encodes CASSYDREVGAEQFF.

A single count supports this clone. J is TRBJ2-7 and V is TRBV19, with D tentatively TRBD2 (6 bases). Germline lookup yields CDR1 LNHDA and CDR2 SQIVND (reference sequence). V gave up 3 bases and J gave up 2 bases, with 11 bases separating them. CDR3 length: 14 amino acids. The CDR3 region is CASSIATGAYEQYF. CDR3 nucleotide sequence: TGTGCCAGTAGTATTGCGACGGGAGCCTACGAGCAGTACTTC. The complete variable domain, with remaining parts taken from reference TRBV19 and TRBJ2-7, reads DGGITQSPKYLFRKEGQNVTLSCEQNLNHDAMYWYRQDPGQGLRLIYYSQIVNDFQKGDIAEGYSVSREKKESFPLTVTSAQKNPTAFYLCASSIATGAYEQYFGPGTRLTVT.

In this sample, this clone turned up once. The chain couples TRBV15 to TRBJ1-5, with D tentatively TRBD1 (6 bases). V lost 5 bases and J lost 5, with 10 bases in between. From germline, CDR1 is LNHNV and CDR2 YYDKDF (reference sequence). This CDR3 contains 13 residues. CDR3 bases: TGTGCCACCAGCGGCAGGGGAGATCAGCCCCAGCATTTT. Translating it yields CATSGRGDQPQHF.

This clone was counted once. The genes are TRBV28 and TRBJ1-3; D remains ambiguous. Germline V CDR1 and CDR2: MDHEN, SYDVKM. The V gene lost 0 bases and the J gene lost 0 bases, with 9 bases spanning the gap. This CDR3 is built from 16 residues. The CDR3 sequence is CASSLWAGNSGNTIYF. The DNA of the CDR3 is TGTGCCAGCAGTTTATGGGCGGGGAACTCTGGAAACACCATATATTTT. The whole variable domain, remainder taken from reference TRBV28 and TRBJ1-3, is DVKVTQSSRYLVKRTGEKVFLECVQDMDHENMFWYRQDPGLGLRLIYFSYDVKMKEKGDIPEGYSVSREKKERFSLILESASTNQTSMYLCASSLWAGNSGNTIYFGEGSWLTVV.

The chain is built from TRBV4-3 and TRBJ2-5; tentative D call: TRBD1 (6 bases). Germline V lookup: CDR1 LGHNA, CDR2 YSLEER. V was cut by 4 bases and J by 5 bases, with 14 bases left in between. The CDR3 runs 14 residues. The CDR3 protein is CASSRGTGLETQYF. The CDR3 DNA sequence: TGCGCCAGCAGCCGCGGAACAGGGCTCGAGACCCAGTACTTC.

The chain has TRBV4-1 and TRBJ2-7, with D possibly being TRBD1 (6 bases). CDR1 is MGHRA and CDR2 is YSYEKL in the germline V gene. There are 15 residues in the CDR3. V lost 4 bases and J lost 0, with 13 bases in between. CDR3 sequence reads: CASSPTGSSSYEQYF. DNA for the CDR3: TGCGCCAGCAGCCCTACAGGGTCGAGCTCCTACGAGCAGTACTTC.

The V gene is TRBV10-3, the J gene TRBJ1-2, with no clear D. CDR1 and CDR2 (germline): ENHRY, SYGVKD. V was cut by 0 bases and J by 0 bases, with 11 bases left in between. This CDR3 has 16 residues. CDR3 DNA: TGTGCCATCAGTGAGTCGATGAGGAGTTCTAACTATGGCTACACCTTC. This sequence encodes CAISESMRSSNYGYTF.

The chain uses TRBV12-3 or TRBV12-4 and TRBJ2-7; TRBD1 aligns across 7 bases. The CDR3 contains 13 residues. With 4 bases clipped from V and 3 bases from J, the junction kept 3 bases outside the gene matches. The CDR3 coding sequence is TGTGCCAGCAGTTCGGACAGGAGCTACGAGCAGTACTTC. Its protein is CASSSDRSYEQYF.

The rearrangement links TRBV5-1 to TRBJ2-1; 9 bases align to TRBD2. Germline V gene lookup returns CDR1 SGHRS and CDR2 YFSETQ. After removal of 0 bases from V and 9 bases from J, the junction contained 4 bases not matched to a gene. The CDR3 consists of 14 residues. The CDR3 DNA sequence: TGCGCCAGCAGCTTGGTTGCGGGAGGGGTTGAGCAGTTCTTC. Its translation: CASSLVAGGVEQFF.

The gene calls are TRBV5-1 and TRBJ2-7; a weak D match, TRBD1 (6 bases). V was cut by 4 bases and J by 2 bases, with 19 bases left in between. Per the germline V gene, CDR1 is SGHRS and CDR2 is YFSETQ. The CDR3 has 16 amino acids. This CDR3 reads CASSKDSTTYAYEQYF. CDR3 DNA sequence: TGCGCCAGCAGCAAGGACAGTACCACATACGCCTACGAGCAGTACTTC.

This clone has only one observation. The genes are TRBV27 and TRBJ1-5; 7 bases map to TRBD1. The V and J ends lost 5 bases and 0 bases, in that order; junction bases with no gene match: 1. The CDR3 loop spans 14 amino acids. CDR1 is MNHEY, CDR2 SMNVEV, per germline (reference sequence). CDR3 DNA sequence: TGTGCCAGCAGTCGGACAGGTAGCAATCAGCCCCAGCATTTT. Protein: CASSRTGSNQPQHF.

The chain couples TRBV18 to TRBJ2-1, with TRBD2 identical over 11 bases. Germline assignment: CDR1 KGHSH and CDR2 LQKENI. The V and J ends lost 6 bases and 6 bases, in that order; junction bases with no gene match: 4. The CDR3 contains 14 residues. In DNA, the CDR3 is TGTGCCAGCTCGATAGCGGGGGGGCCCAATGAGCAGTTCTTC. Residues: CASSIAGGPNEQFF.

V usage is TRBV19 and J usage is TRBJ2-1; the match to TRBD1 covers 8 bases. The CDR3 length is 13 residues. V gave up 10 bases and J gave up 6 bases; unmatched junction bases: 8. The germline V gene has CDR1 LNHDA and CDR2 SQIVND (reference sequence). CDR3 amino acids: CATEGQGSNEQFF. The DNA for the CDR3 is TGTGCCACCGAAGGACAGGGCAGCAATGAGCAGTTCTTC.

The J gene is TRBJ2-2, the V gene TRBV7-9, with a possible D match to TRBD2 (6 bases). Germline V CDR1 and CDR2: SEHNR, FQNEAQ (reference sequence). The germline V and J ends were trimmed by 5 bases and 2 bases, with 12 bases remaining between them. This CDR3 is built from 15 residues. The CDR3 DNA follows: TGTGCCAGCAGCCAGCGGGCCCTTAACACCGGGGAGCTGTTTTTT. Translated, it gives CASSQRALNTGELFF.

The genes are TRBV5-1 and TRBJ2-2; 12 bases map to TRBD2. The germline gives CDR1 SGHRS, CDR2 YFSETQ. The length of the CDR3 is 17 residues. Germline trimming cut 4 bases from V and 6 bases from J; bases unmatched to any gene: 10. The CDR3 DNA follows: TGCGCCAGCAGCCCGACTAGCGGGAGTGTTCCGTCCGGGGAGCTGTTTTTT. Translated: CASSPTSGSVPSGELFF.

This chain joins TRBV2 and TRBJ1-6, with D uncertain. The CDR3 extends over 15 amino acids. Trimming removed 0 bases at V and 6 bases at J, with 9 bases between. Germline V gene data show CDR1 as SNHLY and CDR2 as FYNNEI. CDR3 region: CASSEASLSNSPLHF. The DNA of the CDR3 is TGTGCCAGCAGTGAAGCGTCCCTGAGTAATTCACCCCTCCACTTT.

This chain joins TRBV27 and TRBJ2-1; D may be TRBD1 (5 bases). The V and J ends lost 6 bases and 8 bases respectively, with 17 bases between them. The CDR3 is 14 amino acids. Per germline, CDR1 MNHEY and CDR2 SMNVEV (reference sequence). In nucleotides, the CDR3 is TGTGCCAGCAGGGGTCGCAGGGTAGGGCATGAGCAGTTCTTC. Encoded protein: CASRGRRVGHEQFF.

The chain links TRBV4-1 to TRBJ2-5; D is perhaps TRBD2 (5 bases). The CDR3 covers 16 residues. The ends were cut back, 4 bases at V and 3 bases at J, with 18 bases in the middle. CDR1 and CDR2 (germline): MGHRA, YSYEKL. DNA for the CDR3: TGCGCCAGCAGCCGTAAAGAAGAACTAGTTAAAGAGACCCAGTACTTC. Encoded protein: CASSRKEELVKETQYF.

V and J are TRBV5-6 and TRBJ2-1, with D perhaps matching TRBD2 (6 bases). With 4 bases removed from V and 4 bases from J, the gap between germline ends came to 9 bases. The CDR3 runs 13 residues. Germline V gene lookup returns CDR1 SGHDT and CDR2 YYEEEE. CDR3: CASSTGEYNEQFF. Here the CDR3 DNA reads TGTGCCAGCAGCACGGGGGAATACAATGAGCAGTTCTTC.

This clone turned up a few times. V and J are TRBV9 and TRBJ2-3; perhaps TRBD2 as D (6 bases). This CDR3 contains 14 residues. Germline CDR1 and CDR2: SGDLS and YYNGEE. V was cut by 1 base and J by 4 bases, with 10 bases left in between. DNA of the CDR3: TGTGCCAGCAGCGTATACGGGGGAGCAGATACGCAGTATTTT. Its translation: CASSVYGGADTQYF.

The chain links TRBV15 to TRBJ2-7, with a possible D match to TRBD1 (6 bases). CDR1 is LNHNV and CDR2 is YYDKDF in the germline V gene (reference sequence). Trimming removed 0 bases at V and 2 bases at J, with 8 bases between. CDR3 length: 14 amino acids. The CDR3 protein is CATSRDKGAYEQYF. The DNA of the CDR3 is TGTGCCACCAGCAGAGATAAGGGGGCCTACGAGCAGTACTTC.

This chain connects TRBV11-2 to TRBJ1-2; 9 bases map to TRBD1. Trimming took 2 bases from V and 3 from J; bases not matched to a gene: 4. The CDR3 spans 15 residues. Germline CDR1 reads SGHAT; CDR2 reads FQNNGV. CDR3 residues: CASSLRDRDYYGYTF. CDR3 coding DNA: TGTGCCAGCAGCTTAAGGGACAGGGACTACTATGGCTACACCTTC.